The clone carrying this TCR beta chain has more than one count but fewer than ten. Its matching antigen is unknown. Without exception, sorted populations had purity beyond 98%. The V segment lost 0 bases and the J segment 4 bases; nucleotides outside the gene matches: 6. The germline gives CDR1 MNHEY, CDR2 SVGAGI. The CDR3 totals 16 residues. The data belong to a study of beta chain features in type 1 diabetes. Study overall: The patients were much like the healthy donors in age, gender and cell yields.

Sequenced material consisted of expressed TCRB transcripts (all of the isolated RNA was reverse transcribed). Profiled with immunoSEQ multiplex PCR; TCRdb holds only in-frame clones, not every one. This sample has about 230,000 clones; over 8.5% occur once, and the top ten carry approximately 0.03%. Findings of the study overall: Across all four CD4+ subsets, people with type 1 diabetes showed modestly shorter TCRB CDR3s. Reduced insertions and increased deletions marked VDJ junctions in type 1 diabetes patients.

The chain recombines TRBV6-5 with TRBJ1-1, with 9 bases aligning to TRBD1. Input material: naive CD4+ T cells from blood. This TCR was recovered from a woman aged 18-30 years in good health. The CDR3 reads CASSYSSLTGGTEAFF. CDR3 DNA: TGTGCCAGCAGTTACTCGTCTCTGACAGGGGGCACTGAAGCTTTCTTT.